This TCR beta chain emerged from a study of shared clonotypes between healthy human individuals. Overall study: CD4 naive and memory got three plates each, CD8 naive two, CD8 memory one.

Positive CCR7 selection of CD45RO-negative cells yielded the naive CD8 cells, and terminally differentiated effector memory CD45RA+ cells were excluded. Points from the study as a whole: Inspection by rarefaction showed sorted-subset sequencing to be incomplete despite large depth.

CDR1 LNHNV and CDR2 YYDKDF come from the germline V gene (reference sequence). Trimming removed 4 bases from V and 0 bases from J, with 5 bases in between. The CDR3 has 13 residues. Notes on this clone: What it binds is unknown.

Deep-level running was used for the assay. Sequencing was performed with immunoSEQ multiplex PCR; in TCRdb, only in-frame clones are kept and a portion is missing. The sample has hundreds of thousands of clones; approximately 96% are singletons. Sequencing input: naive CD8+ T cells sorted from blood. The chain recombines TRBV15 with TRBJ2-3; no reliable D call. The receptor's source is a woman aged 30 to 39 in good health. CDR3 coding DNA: TGTGCCACCAGCATAGTGAGCACAGATACGCAGTATTTT. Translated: CATSIVSTDTQYF.